The next 15 T cell receptor beta chains were all read from a single sample in a study of OX40 agonist ivuxolimab in advanced cancers. The repertoire was sequenced with immunoSEQ multiplex PCR; TCRdb's copy has only in-frame clones and lacks some. The repertoire holds about 78,000 clones, 84% seen once, with around 2.1% in the top ten. Sequencing used CD4+ or CD8+ T cells sorted from blood, obtained in a trial of the OX40 agonist ivuxolimab. Every receptor here comes from an adult with an advanced solid tumor such as melanoma, head and neck, liver or kidney cancer.

This rearrangement joins TRBV4-3 to TRBJ2-2; the match to TRBD2 covers 9 bases. V lost 1 base, J lost 3 bases, and 9 bases stayed unmatched. CDR3 length: 18 amino acids. The germline gives CDR1 LGHNA, CDR2 YSLEER. The CDR3 DNA follows: TGCGCCAGCAGCCAAGGCCTACTGCGGGGGGGCTACACCGGGGAGCTGTTTTTT. This gives the protein CASSQGLLRGGYTGELFF.

This clone was picked up a small number of times. CDR3 in DNA: TGCAGCGTTGCCCAGCAAGAGACCCAGTACTTC. Amino acids: CSVAQQETQYF. The chain couples TRBV29-1 to TRBJ2-5; D gene uncertain. CDR3 length: 11 amino acids. Germline V gives CDR1 SQVTM, CDR2 ANQGSEA. V was trimmed by 4 bases and J by 2 bases, leaving 5 bases between them.

The gene calls are TRBV7-9 and TRBJ2-7, with 8 bases lining up with TRBD2. The CDR3 extends over 15 amino acids. J gave up 1 base and V 6 bases, and 8 bases lay outside the gene matches. The germline CDR1 and CDR2 sequences are SEHNR and FQNEAQ (reference sequence). CDR3 in DNA: TGTGCCAGCAGTTCCGGGAGGGAACGATCCTACGAGCAGTACTTC. Translated, it gives CASSSGRERSYEQYF.

The chain has TRBV4-1 and TRBJ2-1, with 12 bases identical to TRBD2. The CDR3 covers 21 residues. V dropped 1 base and J dropped 7; count of bases not matched to a gene: 20. Germline V gene lookup returns CDR1 MGHRA and CDR2 YSYEKL. The CDR3 reads CASSQATGLAGGLSRFNEQFF. The DNA for the CDR3 is TGCGCCAGCAGCCAAGCCACGGGCCTAGCGGGAGGGCTTTCGAGGTTTAATGAGCAGTTCTTC.

The genes are TRBV5-6 and TRBJ1-4; 8 nucleotides agree with TRBD1. The V and J ends lost 4 bases and 0 bases, in that order; junction bases with no gene match: 11. This CDR3 spans 18 amino acids. Germline V lookup: CDR1 SGHDT, CDR2 YYEEEE. CDR3 coding DNA: TGTGCCAGCAGCCCAGGGCCGGGACAGGCTGCAACTAATGAAAAACTGTTTTTT. It codes for CASSPGPGQAATNEKLFF.

V gene TRBV30 combines with J gene TRBJ1-5, with TRBD1 as a possible D gene (6 bases). The germline V gene has CDR1 GTSNPN and CDR2 SVGIG (reference sequence). CDR3 length: 13 residues. Trimming removed 3 bases from V and 7 bases from J, with 13 bases in between. The CDR3 region has the DNA TGTGCCTGGAGCAAGAGGGGGGAGCAGCCCCAGCATTTT. Its translation is CAWSKRGEQPQHF.

The CDR3 coding sequence is TGTGCCAGCAGTTACATAGCCGGGGAGCTGTTTTTT. Protein sequence: CASSYIAGELFF. The rearrangement joins TRBV6-5 to TRBJ2-2, with D uncertain. Germline CDR1 is MNHEY and CDR2 is SVGAGI. The V end was cut by 2 bases, the J end by 6 bases, with 4 bases between. This CDR3 has 12 residues.

This chain joins TRBV28 and TRBJ2-3; 9 bases are a match to TRBD2. Germline CDR1 MDHEN, CDR2 SYDVKM. V lost 5 bases, J lost 10 bases, and 16 bases stayed unmatched. The CDR3 has 16 amino acids. Here the CDR3 DNA reads TGTGCCAGCAGTCCGACCGGGACTAGCCCGAGGAGCGCGCAGTATTTT. The encoded protein is CASSPTGTSPRSAQYF.

This clone has just one count. The rearrangement links TRBV5-1 to TRBJ2-5; D is perhaps TRBD2 (6 bases). Germline V gene sequence: CDR1 SGHRS, CDR2 YFSETQ. The CDR3 runs to 15 residues. The V gene lost 0 bases and the J gene lost 5 bases, with 14 bases spanning the gap. CDR3 bases: TGCGCCAGCAGCTTGGCCCCACGTAGCGGCGAGACCCAGTACTTC. This sequence encodes CASSLAPRSGETQYF.

This clone was seen only once. This chain uses TRBV19 with TRBJ1-6; D might be TRBD1 (6 bases). CDR1 is LNHDA, CDR2 SQIVND, per germline (reference sequence). V lost 6 bases and J 9 bases, leaving 12 bases between the germline ends. This CDR3 region has 13 residues. The CDR3: CASRTGFASPLHF. CDR3 bases: TGTGCCAGTAGAACAGGGTTCGCTTCACCCCTCCACTTT.

The chain links TRBV19 to TRBJ2-7; D assignment may be TRBD1 or TRBD2 (7 bases each). This CDR3 spans 12 amino acids. V was trimmed by 6 bases and J by 13 bases, leaving 19 bases between them. Germline V gene lookup returns CDR1 LNHDA and CDR2 SQIVND (reference sequence). CDR3 in DNA: TGTGCCAGTAGCCACGGGGGAGGGGGCCAATACTTC. It yields the protein CASSHGGGGQYF.

This clone was counted a single time. The rearrangement joins TRBV5-6 to TRBJ1-3, with D possibly matching TRBD1 (6 bases). Between the trimmed V and J ends, which lost 1 base and 0 bases, there was a span of 11 bases. The V gene's germline CDR1 is SGHDT and CDR2 YYEEEE. There are 16 residues in the CDR3. CDR3 coding DNA: TGTGCCAGCAGCTTGTTGACAGGAGTCTCTGGAAACACCATATATTTT. Its translation is CASSLLTGVSGNTIYF.

This chain connects TRBV28 to TRBJ2-3, with D perhaps TRBD1 or TRBD2 (6 bases each). The length of the CDR3 is 15 residues. V was trimmed by 3 bases and J by 5 bases, leaving 15 bases between them. Looked up from germline, CDR1 is MDHEN and CDR2 is SYDVKM. The CDR3 sequence: CASSFLSRGLDTQYF. In DNA, the CDR3 is TGTGCCAGCAGTTTTCTGTCCAGGGGACTAGATACGCAGTATTTT.

The V call is TRBV6-6, the J call TRBJ2-2, with D possibly TRBD2 on 6 matching bases. The CDR3 sequence is 15 residues long. Germline V lookup: CDR1 MNHNY, CDR2 SVGAGI (reference sequence). The V end lost 0 bases, the J end lost 2 bases, and 7 bases lay between the germline ends. The CDR3 DNA reads TGTGCCAGCAGTTACTCGGGGGGTAACACCGGGGAGCTGTTTTTT. It yields the protein CASSYSGGNTGELFF.

CDR3 residues: CASGLDLTGPVTEAFF. The DNA for the CDR3 is TGTGCTAGTGGTTTGGACCTGACGGGCCCTGTGACTGAAGCTTTCTTT. The chain recombines TRBV12-5 with TRBJ1-1; D not certain. With 1 base removed from V and 5 bases from J, the gap between germline ends came to 17 bases. This CDR3 region has 16 residues. The V gene's germline CDR1 is LGHNT and CDR2 FRNRAP.